The 13 T cell receptor beta chains reported below all come from one sample, sequenced in a study of cytomegalovirus exposure and HLA in healthy donors. PCR primers comprised 60 Vbeta and 13 Jbeta primers. Profiled with immunoSEQ multiplex PCR; TCRdb holds only in-frame clones, not every one. Altogether roughly 150,000 clones are present, roughly 80% being singletons, with the ten largest covering approximately 1.2%. The source material was PBMCs. The source is a man aged 50 to 60 in good health and CMV-seropositive.

The chain has TRBV28 and TRBJ1-2, with D perhaps matching TRBD1 (6 bases). Germline CDR1 is MDHEN and CDR2 is SYDVKM. The CDR3 extends over 14 amino acids. The V end lost 8 bases, the J end lost 7 bases, and 20 bases lay between the germline ends. Here the CDR3 DNA reads TGTGCCAGCCAAACCCCAGGGGCTCCTGGTGGCTACACCTTC. Protein product: CASQTPGAPGGYTF.

A single count supports this clone. The chain links TRBV18 to TRBJ2-2, with D possibly being TRBD1 (6 bases). The V end lost 5 bases, the J end lost 1 base, and 17 bases lay between the germline ends. Germline loops: CDR1 KGHSH, CDR2 LQKENI. The CDR3 contains 17 residues. DNA of the CDR3: TGTGCCAGCTCATCCACTACGCAGGGGCGGAACACCGGGGAGCTGTTTTTT. It yields the protein CASSSTTQGRNTGELFF. Full variable domain (rest looked up from reference TRBV18 and TRBJ2-2): NAGVMQNPRHLVRRRGQEARLRCSPMKGHSHVYWYRQLPEEGLKFMVYLQKENIIDESGMPKERFSAEFPKEGPSILRIQQVVRGDSAAYFCASSSTTQGRNTGELFFGEGSRLTVL.

The chain joins TRBV18 to TRBJ2-7, with 9 bases identical to TRBD2. CDR3 length equals 17 residues. Unmatched junction bases numbered 17, after V lost 5 bases and J lost 6 bases. Germline V gene data show CDR1 as KGHSH and CDR2 as LQKENI. CDR3 residues: CASSSNGAGGRSSEQYF. DNA of the CDR3: TGTGCCAGCTCATCGAACGGGGCGGGAGGGCGGTCGAGCGAGCAGTACTTC.

This rearrangement joins TRBV9 to TRBJ1-5; 7 nucleotides agree with TRBD1. This CDR3 is 15 amino acids long. With 4 bases clipped from V and 5 bases from J, the junction kept 9 bases outside the gene matches. Germline V gene sequence: CDR1 SGDLS, CDR2 YYNGEE. CDR3 residues: CASSKQGQLDQPQHF. The CDR3 DNA is TGTGCCAGCAGCAAACAGGGACAGCTGGATCAGCCCCAGCATTTT.

V is TRBV7-2 and J is TRBJ2-3; D possibly corresponds to TRBD1 (5 bases). V was trimmed by 5 bases and J by 2 bases, leaving 14 bases between them. This CDR3 is 15 amino acids long. CDR1 and CDR2 (germline): SGHTA, FQGNSA. CDR3 coding DNA: TGTGCCAGCAGCCGAGACAGTAAAAACACAGATACGCAGTATTTT. The encoded protein is CASSRDSKNTDTQYF.

The chain combines TRBV4-1 with TRBJ2-3, with 12 bases fitting TRBD2. Per the germline V gene, CDR1 is MGHRA and CDR2 is YSYEKL. V lost 2 bases to trimming and J lost 4 bases; unmatched junction nucleotides: 4. The CDR3 consists of 16 residues. CDR3 DNA: TGCGCCAGCAGCCAAAATCTAGCGGGAGGGCCAGATACGCAGTATTTT. It specifies CASSQNLAGGPDTQYF.

J is TRBJ1-1 and V is TRBV10-1, with D possibly matching TRBD1 (5 bases). The V gene lost 2 bases and the J gene lost 3 bases, with 19 bases spanning the gap. This CDR3 is built from 17 residues. Germline loops: CDR1 WNHNN, CDR2 SYGVQD (reference sequence). The CDR3 nucleotides read TGCGCCAGCAGTGAGGCCGGGACTCAGGCGGATTACACTGAAGCTTTCTTT. Its protein is CASSEAGTQADYTEAFF.

CDR3 sequence (DNA): TGCGCCAGCAGCCAAGATATCCTAGCGGGATATGAGCAGTTCTTC. This codes for CASSQDILAGYEQFF. The gene calls are TRBV4-3 and TRBJ2-1; 9 positions agree with TRBD2. V lost 0 bases, J lost 8 bases, and 5 bases stayed unmatched. Germline CDR1 is LGHNA and CDR2 is YSLEER. CDR3 length: 15 residues.

The chain recombines TRBV14 with TRBJ1-4; a weak D match, TRBD1 (5 bases). The CDR3 has 16 amino acids. CDR1 is SGHDN and CDR2 is FVKESK in the germline V gene. V was shortened by 4 bases and J by 0 bases, with 12 bases between the two germline ends. DNA of the CDR3: TGTGCCAGCAGCCCCCGGACAATCTCAACTAATGAAAAACTGTTTTTT. This encodes CASSPRTISTNEKLFF.

In this sample, this clone turned up a few times. The chain carries TRBV13 and TRBJ2-3; no clear D. The CDR3 has 14 residues. Trimming pared 5 bases from V and 4 bases from J, leaving 13 bases between. Germline assignment: CDR1 PRHDT and CDR2 FYEKMQ (reference sequence). The CDR3 reads CASSPRVSSDTQYF. In DNA, the CDR3 is TGTGCCAGCAGCCCTCGGGTCTCCTCAGATACGCAGTATTTT. The full variable domain, in which reference TRBV13 and TRBJ2-3 provide the parts outside the CDR3, is AAGVIQSPRHLIKEKRETATLKCYPIPRHDTVYWYQQGPGQDPQFLISFYEKMQSDKGSIPDRFSAQQFSDYHSELNMSSLELGDSALYFCASSPRVSSDTQYFGPGTRLTVL.

The gene calls are TRBV9 and TRBJ1-5; D is perhaps TRBD1 (6 bases). The CDR3 consists of 15 residues. Trimming shortened V by 1 base and J by 2 bases, and 10 bases separated the two germline ends. CDR1 and CDR2 (germline): SGDLS, YYNGEE. The DNA of the CDR3 is TGTGCCAGCAGCGTAACAGGGCAGCGCAATCAGCCCCAGCATTTT. It encodes CASSVTGQRNQPQHF. Looking up the rest from reference TRBV9 and TRBJ1-5 gives the full variable domain: DSGVTQTPKHLITATGQRVTLRCSPRSGDLSVYWYQQSLDQGLQFLIQYYNGEERAKGNILERFSAQQFPDLHSELNLSSLELGDSALYFCASSVTGQRNQPQHFGDGTRLSIL.

The CDR3 is CASSQTASRQYEQYF. As DNA, the CDR3 is TGCGCCAGCAGCCAAACAGCCTCGAGACAATACGAGCAGTACTTC. The chain has TRBV4-1 and TRBJ2-7; the D is unclear. The V gene lost 2 bases and the J gene lost 4 bases, with 15 bases spanning the gap. This CDR3 is built from 15 residues. Germline V CDR1 and CDR2: MGHRA, YSYEKL.

The V gene is TRBV13, the J gene TRBJ2-3; 9 positions agree with TRBD1. From germline, CDR1 is PRHDT and CDR2 FYEKMQ (reference sequence). J was trimmed by 3 bases and V by 6 bases; bases with no gene match: 7. The CDR3 has 15 residues. CDR3 coding DNA: TGTGCCAGCAGGGCCCGGACAGGGGAGACAGATACGCAGTATTTT. Encoded protein: CASRARTGETDTQYF.